The rows below give T cell receptor beta chains drawn from one sample of a study of blood T cell repertoires in COVID-19. TCRdb's copy holds only in-frame clones and misses some; the assay was immunoSEQ multiplex PCR. The repertoire holds roughly 100,000 clones, with roughly 92% as singletons. Sequencing input: peripheral blood. The receptors were gathered from a woman in her forties or fifties with COVID-19, enrolled during active disease. The CDR3 runs from the conserved cysteine through the conserved F or W. D genes are given only for firm matches. Clone size is given for some rows only: seen once, a few or many times, or a class if the clone is expanded.

clone_size j_call v_call d_call cdr3_aa cdr3_nt
NA TRBJ2-3 TRBV19 NA CASSEGTLTDTQYF TGTGCCAGTAGTGAAGGGACTCTCACAGATACGCAGTATTTT
NA TRBJ2-5 TRBV15 NA CATSRARTAKETQYF TGTGCCACCAGCAGAGCCAGGACAGCTAAAGAGACCCAGTACTTC
NA TRBJ2-3 TRBV14 TRBD2 CASSRRLAGVGDTQYF TGTGCCAGCAGCCGGAGACTAGCGGGGGTTGGGGATACGCAGTATTTT
NA TRBJ1-1 TRBV20-1 NA CSASDYTEAFF TGCAGTGCTAGTGACTACACTGAAGCTTTCTTT
NA TRBJ2-7 TRBV4-3 NA CASSRARALQGPPPYEQYF TGCGCCAGCAGCCGTGCTAGAGCATTACAGGGACCCCCGCCCTACGAGCAGTACTTC
NA TRBJ1-2 TRBV7-3 TRBD1 CASSYKQGNGYTF TGTGCCAGCAGCTATAAACAGGGGAATGGCTACACCTTC
NA TRBJ1-4 TRBV6-2/TRBV6-3 NA CASSYEEEKLFF TGTGCCAGCAGTTACGAGGAGGAAAAACTGTTTTTT
NA TRBJ2-3 TRBV11-3 NA CASSLAVGTQYF TGTGCCAGCAGCTTAGCGGTCGGTACGCAGTATTTT
NA TRBJ1-1 TRBV5-1 NA CASSVQGVGEAFF TGCGCCAGCAGCGTACAGGGAGTGGGTGAAGCTTTCTTT
NA TRBJ2-1 TRBV19 NA CASSMKRYNEQFF TGTGCCAGTAGTATGAAGAGATACAATGAGCAGTTCTTC
once TRBJ1-5 TRBV19 NA CASSIDRERNQPQHF TGTGCCAGTAGTATAGATAGGGAGAGAAATCAGCCCCAGCATTTT
NA TRBJ1-2 TRBV6-1 TRBD1 CASSERDRGRGYTF TGTGCCAGCAGTGAACGGGACAGGGGCAGGGGCTACACCTTC
NA TRBJ2-3 TRBV5-1 NA CASSLRLTSTDTQYF TGCGCCAGCAGCTTGAGACTCACTAGCACAGATACGCAGTATTTT
NA TRBJ2-1 TRBV6-4 NA CASSDSGGGLNNEQFF TGTGCCAGCAGTGACTCGGGTGGGGGCCTTAACAATGAGCAGTTCTTC
NA TRBJ2-7 TRBV28 NA CASSFRGQTYEQYF TGTGCCAGCAGTTTCCGAGGACAGACCTACGAGCAGTACTTC
NA TRBJ2-5 TRBV7-2 TRBD2 CASSLAFRGLAGGPMRETQYF TGTGCCAGCAGCTTAGCGTTTAGGGGACTAGCGGGGGGGCCAATGAGGGAGACCCAGTACTTC
NA TRBJ1-5 TRBV28 NA CASSSRVNQPQHF TGTGCCAGCAGTTCTCGAGTAAACCAGCCCCAGCATTTT
NA TRBJ1-3 TRBV29-1 NA CSANGGGSGNTIYF TGCAGCGCTAATGGGGGAGGCTCTGGAAACACCATATATTTT
NA TRBJ1-1 TRBV15 NA CATSRFGGGTEAFF TGTGCCACCAGCAGGTTTGGGGGGGGCACTGAAGCTTTCTTT
once TRBJ2-7 TRBV7-2 TRBD1 CASGWARTGRYEQYF TGTGCCAGCGGGTGGGCCCGGACAGGGAGGTACGAGCAGTACTTC
NA TRBJ1-2 TRBV5-5 TRBD1 CASSLDPGTGYGYTF TGTGCCAGCAGCTTGGATCCCGGGACAGGCTATGGCTACACCTTC
few TRBJ1-1 TRBV2 TRBD1 CASIDRDTEAFF TGTGCCAGCATTGACAGGGACACTGAAGCTTTCTTT
NA TRBJ1-2 TRBV25-1 TRBD1 CASYTDREASNYGYTF TGTGCCAGCTACACGGACAGGGAGGCCTCTAACTATGGCTACACCTTC
NA TRBJ2-3 TRBV10-1 NA CASSDNGVGKDTQYF TGCGCCAGCAGTGATAACGGGGTCGGAAAAGATACGCAGTATTTT
once TRBJ1-1 TRBV19 NA CASSPARQLNTEAFF TGTGCCAGTAGTCCCGCCAGACAGTTGAACACTGAAGCTTTCTTT
NA TRBJ2-3 TRBV7-6 TRBD2 CASSSGLAGFKGTDTQYF TGTGCCAGCAGCTCCGGACTAGCGGGTTTCAAGGGCACAGATACGCAGTATTTT
NA TRBJ1-5 TRBV5-8 NA CASKGPAGPQHF TGTGCCAGCAAAGGACCCGCGGGGCCCCAGCATTTT
NA TRBJ1-2 TRBV15 NA CATSRADNRDGYTF TGTGCCACCAGCAGGGCGGACAATCGGGATGGCTACACCTTC
NA TRBJ1-5 TRBV28 NA CASSPASNQPQHF TGTGCCAGCAGCCCAGCGAGCAATCAGCCCCAGCATTTT
NA TRBJ1-1 TRBV14 NA CASSSSASLSAFF TGTGCCAGCAGCTCAAGCGCGTCTCTCAGCGCTTTCTTT
few TRBJ1-2 TRBV10-3 NA CAISDQGGYTF TGTGCCATCAGTGATCAGGGTGGCTACACCTTC
NA TRBJ2-1 TRBV7-6 TRBD2 CASSGRVTSGGARSYNEQFF TGTGCCAGCAGCGGCAGGGTAACTAGCGGGGGGGCCAGGTCCTACAATGAGCAGTTCTTC
once TRBJ2-3 TRBV28 TRBD2 CASSRGGRDTQYF TGTGCCAGCAGTCGGGGGGGCCGAGATACGCAGTATTTT
NA TRBJ1-5 TRBV3-1/TRBV3-2 TRBD1 CASSLGQDSNQPQHF TGTGCCAGCAGCCTTGGACAGGATAGCAATCAGCCCCAGCATTTT
NA TRBJ1-5 TRBV19 NA CASSASGHSNQPQHF TGTGCCAGTAGTGCCTCGGGTCATAGCAATCAGCCCCAGCATTTT
NA TRBJ1-5 TRBV19 NA CASLLSGGGGRNQPQHF TGTGCCAGTCTCTTAAGCGGGGGCGGGGGACGCAATCAGCCCCAGCATTTT
NA TRBJ1-3 TRBV10-3 TRBD1 CAISESGQGRNTIYF TGTGCCATCAGTGAGTCGGGACAGGGAAGAAACACCATATATTTT
NA TRBJ2-7 TRBV16 TRBD1 CASSQSIWTGGHEQYF TGTGCCAGCAGCCAATCTATCTGGACAGGGGGCCACGAGCAGTACTTC
NA TRBJ2-7 TRBV12-5 TRBD1 CASGLDRVTSYEQYF TGTGCTAGTGGTTTAGACAGGGTTACTTCCTACGAGCAGTACTTC
NA TRBJ2-2 TRBV2 NA CASTVNRDEFGELFF TGTGCCAGCACGGTGAACAGGGATGAGTTCGGGGAGCTGTTTTTT
NA TRBJ2-6 TRBV4-3 NA CASSQDLSGANVLTF TGCGCCAGCAGCCAAGACCTTTCTGGGGCCAACGTCCTGACTTTC
NA TRBJ2-7 TRBV11-3 TRBD2 CASSFLAGSYEQYF TGTGCCAGCAGCTTCCTAGCGGGATCCTACGAGCAGTACTTC
NA TRBJ1-6 TRBV15 NA CATSRETYLPGQTNSPLHF TGTGCCACCAGCAGAGAGACATACCTCCCGGGACAAACCAATTCACCCCTCCACTTT
NA TRBJ2-6 TRBV2 TRBD1 CASRDRASGANVLTF TGTGCCAGCAGGGACAGGGCCTCTGGGGCCAACGTCCTGACTTTC
NA TRBJ1-4 TRBV6-5 NA CASSPGSNEKLFF TGTGCCAGCAGCCCCGGGTCGAATGAAAAACTGTTTTTT
NA TRBJ2-2 TRBV24-1 TRBD1 CATSGTGHTGELFF TGTGCCACCTCTGGGACAGGTCACACCGGGGAGCTGTTTTTT
NA TRBJ1-5 TRBV10-3 NA CATTDQGGSNQPQHF TGTGCCACCACGGATCAGGGAGGGAGCAATCAGCCCCAGCATTTT
NA TRBJ1-5 TRBV28 TRBD1 CASSPDRALNSNQPQHF TGTGCCAGCAGTCCGGACAGGGCACTCAATAGCAATCAGCCCCAGCATTTT
NA TRBJ2-2 TRBV9 TRBD1 CASSVTTGGFANTGELFF TGTGCCAGCAGCGTCACAACAGGGGGATTTGCGAACACCGGGGAGCTGTTTTTT
NA TRBJ2-3 TRBV12-5 TRBD2 CASGWHGTSGRVSDTDTQYF TGTGCTAGTGGTTGGCACGGGACTAGCGGGCGGGTCTCTGACACAGATACGCAGTATTTT
NA TRBJ2-3 TRBV29-1 TRBD1 CSDQQGATDTQYF TGCAGCGACCAACAGGGGGCCACAGATACGCAGTATTTT
NA TRBJ1-4 TRBV30 NA CAWKGTFNEKLFF TGTGCCTGGAAGGGGACATTTAATGAAAAACTGTTTTTT